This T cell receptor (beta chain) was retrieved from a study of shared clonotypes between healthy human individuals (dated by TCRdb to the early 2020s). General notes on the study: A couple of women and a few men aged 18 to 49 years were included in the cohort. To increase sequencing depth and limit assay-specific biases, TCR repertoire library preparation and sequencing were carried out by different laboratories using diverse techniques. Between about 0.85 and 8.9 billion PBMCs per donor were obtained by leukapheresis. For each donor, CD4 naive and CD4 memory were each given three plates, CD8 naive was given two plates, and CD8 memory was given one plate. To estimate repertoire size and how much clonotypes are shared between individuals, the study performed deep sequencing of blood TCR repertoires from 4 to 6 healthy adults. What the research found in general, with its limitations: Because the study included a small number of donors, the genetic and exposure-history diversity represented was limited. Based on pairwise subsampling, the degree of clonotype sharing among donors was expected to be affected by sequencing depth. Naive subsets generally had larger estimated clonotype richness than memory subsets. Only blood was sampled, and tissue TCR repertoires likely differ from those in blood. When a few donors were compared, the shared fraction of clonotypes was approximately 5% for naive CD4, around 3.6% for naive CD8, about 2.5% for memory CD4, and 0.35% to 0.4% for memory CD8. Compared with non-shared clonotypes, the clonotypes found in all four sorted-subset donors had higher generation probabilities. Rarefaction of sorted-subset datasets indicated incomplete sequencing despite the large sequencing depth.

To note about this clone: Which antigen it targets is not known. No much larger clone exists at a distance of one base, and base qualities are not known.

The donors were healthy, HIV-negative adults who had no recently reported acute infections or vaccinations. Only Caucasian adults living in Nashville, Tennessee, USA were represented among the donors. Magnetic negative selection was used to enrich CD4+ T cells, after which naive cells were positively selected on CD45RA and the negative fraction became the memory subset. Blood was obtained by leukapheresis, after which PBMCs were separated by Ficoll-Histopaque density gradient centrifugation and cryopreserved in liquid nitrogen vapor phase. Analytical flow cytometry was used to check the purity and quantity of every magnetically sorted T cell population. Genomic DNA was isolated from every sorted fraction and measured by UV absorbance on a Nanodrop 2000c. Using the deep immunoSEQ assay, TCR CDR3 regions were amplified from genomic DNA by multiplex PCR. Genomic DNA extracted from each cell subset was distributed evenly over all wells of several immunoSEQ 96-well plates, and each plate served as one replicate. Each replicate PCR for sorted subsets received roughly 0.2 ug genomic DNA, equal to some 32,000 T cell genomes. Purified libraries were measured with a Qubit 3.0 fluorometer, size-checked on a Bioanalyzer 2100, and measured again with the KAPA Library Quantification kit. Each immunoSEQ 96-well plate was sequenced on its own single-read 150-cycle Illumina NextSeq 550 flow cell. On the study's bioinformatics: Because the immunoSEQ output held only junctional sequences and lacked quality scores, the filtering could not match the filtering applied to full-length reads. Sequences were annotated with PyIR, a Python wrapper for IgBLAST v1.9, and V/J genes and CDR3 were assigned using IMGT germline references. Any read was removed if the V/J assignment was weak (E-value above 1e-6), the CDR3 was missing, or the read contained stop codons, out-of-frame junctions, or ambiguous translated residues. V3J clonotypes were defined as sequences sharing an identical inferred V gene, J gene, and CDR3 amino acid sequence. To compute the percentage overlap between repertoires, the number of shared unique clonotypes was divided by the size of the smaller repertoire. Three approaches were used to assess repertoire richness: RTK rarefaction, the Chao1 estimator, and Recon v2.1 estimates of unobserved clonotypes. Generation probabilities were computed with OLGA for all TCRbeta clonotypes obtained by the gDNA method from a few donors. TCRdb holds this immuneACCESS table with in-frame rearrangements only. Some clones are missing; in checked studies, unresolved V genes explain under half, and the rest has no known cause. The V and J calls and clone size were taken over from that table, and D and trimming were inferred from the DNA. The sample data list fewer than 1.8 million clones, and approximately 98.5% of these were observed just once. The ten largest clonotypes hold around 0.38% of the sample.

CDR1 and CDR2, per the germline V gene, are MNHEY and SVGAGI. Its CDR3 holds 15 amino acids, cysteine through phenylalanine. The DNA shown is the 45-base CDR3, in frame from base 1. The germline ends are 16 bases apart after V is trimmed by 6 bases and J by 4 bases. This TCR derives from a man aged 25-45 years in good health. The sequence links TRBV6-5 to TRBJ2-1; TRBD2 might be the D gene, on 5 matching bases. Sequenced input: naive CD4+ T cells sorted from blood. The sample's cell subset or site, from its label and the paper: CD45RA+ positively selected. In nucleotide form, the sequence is TGTGCCAGCAGCCGAACGAGGGAGCGATACAATGAGCAGTTCTTC. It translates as CASSRTRERYNEQFF.